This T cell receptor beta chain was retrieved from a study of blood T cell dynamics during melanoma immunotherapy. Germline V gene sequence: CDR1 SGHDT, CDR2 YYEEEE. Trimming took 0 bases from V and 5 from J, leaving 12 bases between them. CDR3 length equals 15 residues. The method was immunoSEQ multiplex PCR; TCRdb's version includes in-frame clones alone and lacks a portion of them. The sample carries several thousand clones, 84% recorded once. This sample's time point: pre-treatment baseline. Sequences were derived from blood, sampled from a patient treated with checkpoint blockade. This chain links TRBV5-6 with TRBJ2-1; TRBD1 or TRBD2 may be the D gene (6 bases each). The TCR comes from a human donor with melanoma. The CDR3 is CASSLVGGSHNEQFF. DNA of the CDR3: TGTGCCAGCAGCTTGGTGGGGGGCAGCCACAATGAGCAGTTCTTC.